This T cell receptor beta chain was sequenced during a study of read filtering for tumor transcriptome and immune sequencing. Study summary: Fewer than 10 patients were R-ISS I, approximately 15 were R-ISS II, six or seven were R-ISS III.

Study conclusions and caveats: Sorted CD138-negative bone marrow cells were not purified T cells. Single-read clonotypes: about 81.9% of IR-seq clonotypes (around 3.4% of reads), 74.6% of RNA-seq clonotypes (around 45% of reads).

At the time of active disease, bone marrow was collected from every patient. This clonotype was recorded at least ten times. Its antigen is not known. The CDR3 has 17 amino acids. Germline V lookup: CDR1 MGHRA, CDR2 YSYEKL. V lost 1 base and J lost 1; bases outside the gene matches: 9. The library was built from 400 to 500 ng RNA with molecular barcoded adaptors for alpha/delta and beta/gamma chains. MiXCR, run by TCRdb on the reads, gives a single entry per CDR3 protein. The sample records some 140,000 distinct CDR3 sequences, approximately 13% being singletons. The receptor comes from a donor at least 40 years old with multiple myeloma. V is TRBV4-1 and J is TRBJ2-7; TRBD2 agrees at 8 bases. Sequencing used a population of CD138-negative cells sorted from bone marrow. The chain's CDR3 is CASSQVWSSGFSYEQYF. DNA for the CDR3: TGCGCCAGCAGCCAAGTTTGGTCTAGCGGGTTTTCCTACGAGCAGTACTTC.